This T cell receptor beta chain was identified in a study of T cells after yellow fever vaccination (dated 2019 in TCRdb). For context, the study as a whole: Libraries from fractions with low cell numbers were prepared with the SMART-Seq v4 Ultra Low Input RNA kit. To follow T-cell clones before and after both primary and booster YFV17D yellow fever vaccination, bulk TCR alpha and beta repertoires underwent longitudinal sequencing. Two healthy male donors made up the cohort, one aged 18 to 30 years and the other aged 30 to 40 years. Blood was drawn at multiple timepoints before and after primary and secondary immunization, with bulk PBMC replicates and cell subsets isolated. Results the study describes overall, beyond this receptor: A small share of clonotypes occurred in both CD4 and CD8 compartments, likely arising from convergent recombination. Computational filtering was needed because FACS-sorted repertoires could contain abundant contaminating clonotypes from the bulk population. Most clones expanded after primary vaccination (96% of CD4 and 88% of CD8) were re-detected after the booster, suggesting that broad memory maintenance occurred. The study included only a couple of donors, which limits how far the findings can be generalized. The secondary T-cell response was weaker than the primary response but faster, peaking on day 5 instead of day 15.

Ten or more counts support this clonotype. The clone's antigen remains unknown. No clone much larger than this one lies a single base away; base qualities are absent. Sequenced using an Illumina NovaSeq 6000. TCR cDNA was synthesized by 5'RACE template switching, through which a universal primer site and unique molecular identifiers were introduced. Priming for cDNA synthesis came from both the TCR alpha and TCR beta constant segments. Two PCR steps were used to amplify libraries, with sample barcodes and sequencing adapters being added in the second step. Libraries were sequenced on Illumina HiSeq 2500 (2x100 bp) or NovaSeq (2x150 bp). The authors' analysis ran thus. MIGEC handled demultiplexing of reads and collapsing into UMI consensus sequences, while MiXCR performed V(D)J alignment. Vaccine-responding clonotypes were identified with edgeR using replicate PBMC samples, with FDR below 0.01 and a log2 fold change above 5 up to day 15 being required. Each bulk clonotype received a CD4 or CD8 identity based on whether the sequenced CD4 or CD8 repertoire contained that clonotype at higher abundance. TCRdb reanalyzed the raw reads on its own, using fastp at Q25 for trimming and MiXCR for clone calling, and kept in-frame beta chains. Identical CDR3 proteins give one entry, which carries the most common genes and DNA. These V and J calls originate from TCRdb's pipeline instead of the authors' own analysis. Across this sample there are a few hundred thousand distinct CDR3 sequences, with around 3.9% seen only once. The ten largest clones represent 24% of the sample.

The sample's treatment or condition, from its label and the paper: live attenuated yellow fever vaccine strain. Two biological replicates of bulk PBMCs were collected at each blood-draw timepoint. A standard Ficoll-Paque protocol was used to isolate PBMCs from peripheral blood. RNA was extracted with TriZol from bulk PBMCs, CD4 and CD8 fractions, and dextramer-positive and dextramer-negative fractions. The germline V gene sets CDR1 to MDHEN and CDR2 to SYDVKM. The CDR3 runs 14 amino acids, cysteine and phenylalanine included. Only the CDR3 DNA is retained, 42 bases long and in frame from the first base. Relative to germline, V is 3 bases shorter and J is 4 bases shorter, with 9 bases between their ends.

The sequence derives from a young man who received the YFV17D yellow fever vaccine. The sample was PBMCs, taken 5 days after the yellow fever booster vaccination. The V and J segments used are TRBV28 and TRBJ1-4; the D segment cannot be called with confidence. The DNA sequence is given as TGTGCCAGCAGTTTGGAACAGTTTAATGAAAAACTGTTTTTT. This sequence encodes CASSLEQFNEKLFF.